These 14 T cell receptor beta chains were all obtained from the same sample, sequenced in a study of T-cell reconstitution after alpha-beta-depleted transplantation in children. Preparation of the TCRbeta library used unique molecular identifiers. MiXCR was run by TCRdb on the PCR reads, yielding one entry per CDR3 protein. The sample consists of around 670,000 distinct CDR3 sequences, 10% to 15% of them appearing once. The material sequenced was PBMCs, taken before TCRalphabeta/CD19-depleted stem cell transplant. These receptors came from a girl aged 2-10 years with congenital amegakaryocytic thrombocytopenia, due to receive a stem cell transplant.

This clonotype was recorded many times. The chain's CDR3 is CASSLNRGEAFF. The CDR3 region has the DNA TGTGCCAGCAGTCTAAACAGGGGCGAAGCTTTCTTT. The gene calls are TRBV12-3 or TRBV12-4 and TRBJ1-1; 7 nucleotides agree with TRBD1. The CDR3 loop spans 12 amino acids. V lost 5 bases and J lost 8; bases outside the gene matches: 5.

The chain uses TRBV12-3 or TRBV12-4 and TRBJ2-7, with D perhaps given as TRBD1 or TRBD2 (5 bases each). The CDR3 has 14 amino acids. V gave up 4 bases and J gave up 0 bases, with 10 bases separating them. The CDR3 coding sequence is TGTGCCAGCAGTTACGGGACCACCTCCTACGAGCAGTACTTC. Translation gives CASSYGTTSYEQYF.

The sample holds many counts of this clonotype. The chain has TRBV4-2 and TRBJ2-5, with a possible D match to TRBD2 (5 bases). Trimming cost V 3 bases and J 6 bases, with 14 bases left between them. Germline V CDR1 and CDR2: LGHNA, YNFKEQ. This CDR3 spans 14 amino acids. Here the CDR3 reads CASSQEVATKTQYF. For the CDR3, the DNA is TGTGCCAGCAGCCAGGAGGTAGCCACCAAGACCCAGTACTTC.

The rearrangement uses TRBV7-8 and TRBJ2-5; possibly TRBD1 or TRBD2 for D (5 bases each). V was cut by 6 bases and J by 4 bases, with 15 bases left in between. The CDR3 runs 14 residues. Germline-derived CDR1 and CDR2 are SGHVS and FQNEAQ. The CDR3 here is CASRSSAGRETQYF. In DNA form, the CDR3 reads TGTGCCAGCAGGTCATCAGCAGGGAGAGAGACCCAGTACTTC.

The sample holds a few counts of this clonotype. CDR3 coding DNA: TGCGCCAGCAGCTTTTGGGACAGGGGACTAGCTTACAATGAGCAGTTCTTC. It specifies CASSFWDRGLAYNEQFF. V gene TRBV5-1 combines with J gene TRBJ2-1; TRBD1 is a possible D gene (10 bases). V was cut by 2 bases and J by 4 bases, with 19 bases left in between. Germline V gives CDR1 SGHRS, CDR2 YFSETQ. The CDR3 is 17 amino acids.

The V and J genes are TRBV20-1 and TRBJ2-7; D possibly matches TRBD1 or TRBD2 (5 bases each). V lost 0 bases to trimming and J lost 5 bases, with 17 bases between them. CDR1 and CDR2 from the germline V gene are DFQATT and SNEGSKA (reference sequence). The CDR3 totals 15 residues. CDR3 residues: CSAREAGTAGDEQYF. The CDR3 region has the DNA TGCAGTGCTAGAGAAGCCGGGACGGCCGGGGACGAGCAGTACTTC.

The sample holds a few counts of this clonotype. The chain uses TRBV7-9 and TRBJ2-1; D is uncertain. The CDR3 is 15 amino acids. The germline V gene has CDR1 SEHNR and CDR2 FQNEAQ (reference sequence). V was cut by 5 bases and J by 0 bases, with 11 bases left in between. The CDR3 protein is CASSLLISSYNEQFF. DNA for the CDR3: TGTGCCAGCAGCCTCCTTATCAGCTCCTACAATGAGCAGTTCTTC.

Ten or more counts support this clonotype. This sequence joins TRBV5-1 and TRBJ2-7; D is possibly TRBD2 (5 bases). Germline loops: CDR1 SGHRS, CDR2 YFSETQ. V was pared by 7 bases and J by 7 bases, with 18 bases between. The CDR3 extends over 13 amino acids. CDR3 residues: CASAGSIREEQYF. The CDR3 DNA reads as TGCGCCAGCGCTGGGAGTATTCGTGAAGAGCAGTACTTC.

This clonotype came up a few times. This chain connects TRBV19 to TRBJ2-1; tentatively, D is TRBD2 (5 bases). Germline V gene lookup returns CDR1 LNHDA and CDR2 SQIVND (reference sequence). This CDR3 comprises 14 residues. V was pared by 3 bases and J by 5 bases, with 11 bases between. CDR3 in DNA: TGTGCCAGTAGTATCCTAGCACAAGACAATGAGCAGTTCTTC. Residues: CASSILAQDNEQFF.

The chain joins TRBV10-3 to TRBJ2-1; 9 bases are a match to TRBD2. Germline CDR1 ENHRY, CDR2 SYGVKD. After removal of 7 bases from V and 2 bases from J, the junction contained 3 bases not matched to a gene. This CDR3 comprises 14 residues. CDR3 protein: CAIMKRGAYNEQFF. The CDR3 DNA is TGTGCCATCATGAAGCGGGGGGCCTACAATGAGCAGTTCTTC.

CDR3 coding DNA: TGCAGTGCTAGTAGCTTCACCGGGGAGCTGTTTTTT. Translating it yields CSASSFTGELFF. This chain links TRBV20-1 with TRBJ2-2; no firm D call. This CDR3 spans 12 amino acids. Trimming took off 3 bases at V and 4 bases at J, with 6 bases between the two ends. Germline V lookup: CDR1 DFQATT, CDR2 SNEGSKA (reference sequence).

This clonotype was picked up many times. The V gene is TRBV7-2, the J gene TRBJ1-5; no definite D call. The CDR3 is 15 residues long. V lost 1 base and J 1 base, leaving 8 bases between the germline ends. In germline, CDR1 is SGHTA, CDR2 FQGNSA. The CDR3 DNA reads TGTGCCAGCAGCTTAGTCGGGAAGAGCAATCAGCCCCAGCATTTT. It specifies CASSLVGKSNQPQHF.

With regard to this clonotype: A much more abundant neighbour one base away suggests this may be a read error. Here the CDR3 DNA reads TGTGCCAACAGTCGGGCTAGCGGGGTTTCTCGCTACGAGCAGTACTTC. This translates into CANSRASGVSRYEQYF. V gene TRBV27 combines with J gene TRBJ2-7; 9 positions match TRBD2. The CDR3 extends over 16 amino acids. The germline gives CDR1 MNHEY, CDR2 SMNVEV (reference sequence).

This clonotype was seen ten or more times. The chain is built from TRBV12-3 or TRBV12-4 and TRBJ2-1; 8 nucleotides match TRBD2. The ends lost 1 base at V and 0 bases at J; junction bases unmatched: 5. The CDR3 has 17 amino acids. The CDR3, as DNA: TGTGCCAGCAGTTTAGAGACCCGGGAGGGCTCCTACAATGAGCAGTTCTTC. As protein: CASSLETREGSYNEQFF.